The 18 T cell receptor beta chains presented below share a single source sample, sequenced in a study of CD8 T cells in Susac syndrome (dated by TCRdb to the late 2010s). Library method: the immunoSEQ multiplex PCR assay. RNA was extracted using the RNeasy kit, and roughly 0.45 to 1 microgram was reverse transcribed with random hexamers. The public reads were reanalyzed by TCRdb: fastp trimming at Q25, MiXCR alignment, in-frame beta chains only. Every CDR3 protein is listed once, alongside the most common genes and DNA of its rows. Across this sample there are 200,000 or so distinct CDR3 sequences, with over 90% seen only once. About 0.087% of the sample lies in the top ten. The material sequenced was CD4+ T cells from PBMCs. The receptors originated from a human donor with multiple sclerosis.

This rearrangement joins TRBV6-5 to TRBJ2-7, with a weak D call TRBD1 (5 bases). This CDR3 spans 14 amino acids. V was cut by 5 bases and J by 2 bases, with 13 bases left in between. CDR1 and CDR2 (germline): MNHEY, SVGAGI. The CDR3 sequence is CASSRDRRTYEQYF. The CDR3 DNA follows: TGTGCCAGCAGTCGTGACAGAAGAACCTACGAGCAGTACTTC.

This rearrangement joins TRBV7-3 to TRBJ2-1, with 11 bases identical to TRBD2. Germline assignment: CDR1 SGHTA and CDR2 FQGTGA. The CDR3 covers 15 residues. With V trimmed by 6 bases and J by 3 bases, 4 bases remained unmatched. The CDR3 region is CASSPSGGLYNEQFF. For the CDR3, the DNA is TGTGCCAGCAGTCCTAGCGGGGGGCTCTACAATGAGCAGTTCTTC.

The rearrangement links TRBV9 to TRBJ2-3; perhaps TRBD2 as D (5 bases). CDR3 length: 15 residues. V dropped 1 base and J dropped 2 bases, with 11 bases sitting between them. The germline V gene encodes CDR1 SGDLS and CDR2 YYNGEE. The CDR3 DNA is TGTGCCAGCAGCGTATCAGTCGGGAACACAGATACGCAGTATTTT. Its translation: CASSVSVGNTDTQYF. Looking up the rest from reference TRBV9 and TRBJ2-3 gives the full variable domain: DSGVTQTPKHLITATGQRVTLRCSPRSGDLSVYWYQQSLDQGLQFLIQYYNGEERAKGNILERFSAQQFPDLHSELNLSSLELGDSALYFCASSVSVGNTDTQYFGPGTRLTVL.

The chain uses TRBV9 and TRBJ2-7; perhaps TRBD2 as D (6 bases). Germline V gives CDR1 SGDLS, CDR2 YYNGEE. V was pared by 2 bases and J by 3 bases, with 9 bases between. The CDR3 sequence is 13 residues long. Here the CDR3 reads CASSVGLNYEQYF. In DNA, the CDR3 is TGTGCCAGCAGCGTGGGACTCAACTACGAGCAGTACTTC.

The chain couples TRBV5-4 to TRBJ1-6; unclear D gene. The V end lost 0 bases, the J end lost 9 bases, and 13 bases lay between the germline ends. The CDR3 loop spans 15 amino acids. Per germline, CDR1 SGHNT and CDR2 YYREEE (reference sequence). CDR3 protein: CASSLGQSLSSPLHF. The CDR3 bases are TGTGCCAGCAGCTTGGGGCAGTCCTTATCTTCACCCCTCCACTTT.

V is TRBV18 and J is TRBJ1-2; unclear D gene. Germline V gives CDR1 KGHSH, CDR2 LQKENI. The CDR3 extends over 14 amino acids. V lost 3 bases to trimming and J lost 0 bases, with 8 bases between them. DNA for the CDR3: TGTGCCAGCTCACCGGGAGATTCTAACTATGGCTACACCTTC. This gives the protein CASSPGDSNYGYTF. Based on the CDR3 plus reference TRBV18 and TRBJ1-2, the full variable domain is NAGVMQNPRHLVRRRGQEARLRCSPMKGHSHVYWYRQLPEEGLKFMVYLQKENIIDESGMPKERFSAEFPKEGPSILRIQQVVRGDSAAYFCASSPGDSNYGYTFGSGTRLTVV.

This CDR3 reads CASSSQPSSYNEQFF. The CDR3 DNA sequence: TGTGCCAGCAGCTCCCAGCCAAGTTCCTACAATGAGCAGTTCTTC. The chain is built from TRBV7-2 and TRBJ2-1; D unresolved. V was pared by 4 bases and J by 1 base, with 11 bases between. Germline V gene data show CDR1 as SGHTA and CDR2 as FQGNSA. The CDR3 runs 15 residues. The full variable domain, its missing parts supplied by reference TRBV7-2 and TRBJ2-1, is GAGVSQSPSNKVTEKGKDVELRCDPISGHTALYWYRQSLGQGLEFLIYFQGNSAPDKSGLPSDRFSAERTGGSVSTLTIQRTQQEDSAVYLCASSSQPSSYNEQFFGPGTRLTVL.

This rearrangement joins TRBV4-2 to TRBJ2-2; maybe TRBD2 (6 bases). CDR3 length: 16 residues. Germline V gives CDR1 LGHNA, CDR2 YNFKEQ. Deletions cut 0 bases from V and 4 bases from J, with 12 bases between. The CDR3 is CASSQDGGLGTGELFF. The CDR3 DNA is TGTGCCAGCAGCCAAGATGGAGGGCTGGGCACCGGGGAGCTGTTTTTT.

The chain uses TRBV7-2 and TRBJ1-1, with unresolved D. Germline V lookup: CDR1 SGHTA, CDR2 FQGNSA. The ends were cut back, 1 base at V and 4 bases at J, with 7 bases in the middle. CDR3 length: 13 amino acids. This CDR3 reads CASSLEGFTEAFF. The CDR3 region has the DNA TGTGCCAGCAGCTTAGAGGGTTTCACTGAAGCTTTCTTT. The entire variable domain, with the rest obtained from reference TRBV7-2 and TRBJ1-1, is as follows: GAGVSQSPSNKVTEKGKDVELRCDPISGHTALYWYRQSLGQGLEFLIYFQGNSAPDKSGLPSDRFSAERTGGSVSTLTIQRTQQEDSAVYLCASSLEGFTEAFFGQGTRLTVV.

This clonotype was observed once. The CDR3 loop reads CASSSGVAGELFF. As DNA, the CDR3 is TGTGCCAGCAGTTCAGGGGTGGCCGGGGAGCTGTTTTTT. The rearrangement uses TRBV6-6 and TRBJ2-2, with D possibly matching TRBD1 (6 bases). The CDR3 totals 13 residues. The V end lost 4 bases, the J end lost 6 bases, and 9 bases lay between the germline ends. Germline V CDR1 and CDR2: MNHNY, SVGAGI (reference sequence).

The V and J genes are TRBV27 and TRBJ2-7, with a weak D call TRBD2 (6 bases). From germline, CDR1 is MNHEY and CDR2 SMNVEV (reference sequence). This CDR3 contains 14 residues. V lost 4 bases and J lost 3, with 13 bases in between. CDR3 in DNA: TGTGCCAGCAGTTCATCGCGCGGGGTCTACGAGCAGTACTTC. Protein product: CASSSSRGVYEQYF.

V usage is TRBV20-1 and J usage is TRBJ2-7; 9 positions agree with TRBD1. The trim removed 6 bases at V and 3 bases at J, leaving 6 bases unmatched. The CDR3 spans 13 residues. The germline CDR1 and CDR2 sequences are DFQATT and SNEGSKA (reference sequence). CDR3 loop: CSATQTGGYEQYF. CDR3 sequence (DNA): TGCAGTGCGACCCAGACAGGGGGCTACGAGCAGTACTTC.

This clonotype turned up a few times. The genes are TRBV9 and TRBJ2-5; TRBD1 might be the D (6 bases). Trimming took off 2 bases at V and 0 bases at J, with 8 bases between the two ends. There are 14 residues in the CDR3. The germline gives CDR1 SGDLS, CDR2 YYNGEE. The CDR3 protein is CASSVQGYQETQYF. The CDR3 coding sequence is TGTGCCAGCAGCGTTCAGGGGTACCAAGAGACCCAGTACTTC.

The chain recombines TRBV12-3 or TRBV12-4 with TRBJ2-1; TRBD2 agrees at 7 bases. The CDR3 consists of 15 residues. With 2 bases clipped from V and 8 bases from J, the junction kept 9 bases outside the gene matches. CDR3 protein: CASSLRRGTGDEQFF. Here the CDR3 DNA reads TGTGCCAGCAGTTTAAGGCGGGGGACCGGGGATGAGCAGTTCTTC.

The CDR3 DNA is TGCAGCGTTGAAGTTGCCGGGAAATCTGAAAAACTGTTTTTT. Its protein product is CSVEVAGKSEKLFF. The chain joins TRBV29-1 to TRBJ1-4; no definite D call. V lost 1 base and J 7 bases, leaving 13 bases between the germline ends. CDR3 length: 14 residues. The germline V gene has CDR1 SQVTM and CDR2 ANQGSEA.

The chain couples TRBV19 to TRBJ1-2; weak D call: TRBD1 (6 bases). Trimming cost V 9 bases and J 0 bases, with 14 bases left between them. CDR3 size: 14 residues. The germline gives CDR1 LNHDA, CDR2 SQIVND (reference sequence). The CDR3 loop is CASLKGGTNYGYTF. The CDR3 DNA reads as TGTGCCAGCCTTAAAGGGGGGACTAACTATGGCTACACCTTC.

This clonotype was detected only once. The genes are TRBV7-9 and TRBJ2-2, with D perhaps matching TRBD1 (6 bases). Germline CDR1 and CDR2: SEHNR and FQNEAQ (reference sequence). V was pared by 4 bases and J by 4 bases, with 13 bases between. The CDR3 sequence is 15 residues long. The chain's CDR3 is CASSSFKGVTGELFF. The DNA of the CDR3 is TGTGCCAGCAGCTCCTTCAAGGGGGTCACCGGGGAGCTGTTTTTT. Filled out from reference TRBV7-9 and TRBJ2-2, the complete variable domain reads DTGVSQNPRHKITKRGQNVTFRCDPISEHNRLYWYRQTLGQGPEFLTYFQNEAQLEKSRLLSDRFSAERPKGSFSTLEIQRTEQGDSAMYLCASSSFKGVTGELFFGEGSRLTVL.

This clonotype showed up just once. The chain joins TRBV29-1 to TRBJ2-7, with D perhaps matching TRBD1 (6 bases). CDR1 and CDR2 from the germline V gene are SQVTM and ANQGSEA. Trimming removed 6 bases from V and 2 bases from J, with 14 bases in between. The CDR3 has 13 amino acids. Written as DNA, the CDR3 is TGCAGCGTCCGGACAGACCTTCCCTACGAGCAGTACTTC. Encoded protein: CSVRTDLPYEQYF.